The clone carrying this T cell receptor (beta chain) was observed a handful of times. Its specificity is unknown. Using immunoSEQ multiplex PCR, the repertoire was profiled, and TCRdb retains in-frame clones only, with some absent. The sample lists roughly 60,000 clones; just under 85% were seen once. The data were taken from a study of OX40 agonist ivuxolimab in advanced cancers. Study as a whole: A partial response was reached by three patients: one with hepatocellular carcinoma and two with cutaneous melanoma.

Overall study results and limits: Partial responders at 0.1-3.0 mg/kg showed near-lowest clonal expansion. Normalized T-cell clonal expansion was also low in some nonresponders. The study observed clonal expansion of CD4+ and CD8+ blood T cells by week 6 at 0.1 to 3.0 mg/kg.

The CDR3 is 15 residues long. J gave up 2 bases and V 2 bases, and 6 bases lay outside the gene matches. In germline, CDR1 is SGHTA, CDR2 FQGNSA. The sequence was obtained from an adult with an advanced solid tumor such as melanoma, head and neck, liver or kidney cancer. The J gene is TRBJ2-7, the V gene TRBV7-2, with 7 bases matching TRBD2. Sequenced here: CD4+ or CD8+ T cells sorted from blood, sampled in a trial of the OX40 agonist ivuxolimab. CDR3 amino acids: CASSLSSGVTYEQYF. CDR3 DNA: TGTGCCAGCAGCTTATCCAGCGGGGTAACCTACGAGCAGTACTTC. Full variable domain (rest looked up from reference TRBV7-2 and TRBJ2-7): GAGVSQSPSNKVTEKGKDVELRCDPISGHTALYWYRQSLGQGLEFLIYFQGNSAPDKSGLPSDRFSAERTGGSVSTLTIQRTQQEDSAVYLCASSLSSGVTYEQYFGPGTRLTVT.